A single sample is the source of the 4 T cell receptor beta chains below, sequenced in a study of technical replicates of blood from a few donors. The protocol was immunoSEQ multiplex PCR, while the TCRdb copy is restricted to in-frame clones and leaves out a portion. The sample consists of around 100,000 clones, approximately 95% of them appearing once. Sequenced sample: T cells isolated from PBMCs. Receptors were obtained from a human donor in good health.

The chain has TRBV4-1 and TRBJ1-5; TRBD1 matches 8 bases. V was clipped by 4 bases and J by 9 bases; unmatched bases: 8. The CDR3 runs 14 residues. Germline V gives CDR1 MGHRA, CDR2 YSYEKL. The DNA of the CDR3 is TGCGCCAGCAGCCGAGGGACAGGTGGGGGGCCCCAGCATTTT. This sequence encodes CASSRGTGGGPQHF.

V is TRBV7-2 and J is TRBJ2-3; TRBD2 aligns across 14 bases. This CDR3 region has 16 residues. J gave up 6 bases and V 5 bases, and 7 bases lay outside the gene matches. CDR1 SGHTA and CDR2 FQGNSA come from the germline V gene. In DNA form, the CDR3 reads TGTGCCAGCAGCCCGGGGACTAGCGGGAGTAGGGATACGCAGTATTTT. Its protein product is CASSPGTSGSRDTQYF.

The V and J genes are TRBV21-1 and TRBJ2-7; no DNA check was done on the table's D call, TRBD2. TRBV21-1 is shown as a pseudogene. The CDR3 contains 14 residues. The CDR3 region has the DNA TGTGCCAGCAATCCTAGCGGGAGTCCCTACGAGCAGTACTTC. It yields the protein CASNPSGSPYEQYF.

This chain uses TRBV9 with TRBJ1-2; D might be TRBD1 (5 bases). Trimming cost V 0 bases and J 1 base, with 7 bases left between them. This CDR3 is 14 amino acids long. In germline, CDR1 is SGDLS, CDR2 YYNGEE. The CDR3 loop reads CASSVGQLNYGYTF. In DNA, the CDR3 is TGTGCCAGCAGCGTAGGACAGCTTAACTATGGCTACACCTTC.